This T cell receptor (beta chain) was obtained from a study of early T cells in non-severe SARS-CoV-2 infection (dated by TCRdb to the early 2020s). For the wider study: Because TCR sequencing was done on bulk RNA from unsorted whole blood, the alpha and beta chains could not be paired. Study-wide findings and limitations: VDJdb matching was skewed toward anti-spike CD8 responses and likely underestimated virus-specific expansions, missing private and CD4 specificities.

Set within a cohort of healthcare workers in London, UK, this nested case-control study involved weekly PCR testing of nasopharyngeal swabs along with blood sampling. Healthcare workers were recruited during the week of the UK lockdown, between 23 and 31 March 2020, and followed weekly for up to roughly 16 weeks. The protocol used for the library was 5' RACE. Sequencing relied on a NextSeq 500. In the TCR library protocol, unique molecular identifiers were attached to individual cDNA molecules to correct for PCR bias and sequencing error. Both TCR alpha and beta chains were sequenced, and tight co-correlation was observed between alpha and beta sequence abundances in each sample. As for how the authors treated the data: Decombinator V4 was used to perform V gene, J gene and CDR3 annotation of TCR sequences. TCRs were defined as expanded if a significant change between any two time points was detected under a Poisson model with p below 0.0001. TCR abundances were normalised to the total number of TCRs sequenced in each sample and reported as counts per million. MAIT TCRs were defined by TRAV1-2 paired with TRAJ12, TRAJ20 or TRAJ33, and iNKT TCRs by TRAV10 paired with TRAJ18. A search of VDJdb, accessed on 1 November 2021, was run for TCRs annotated to CMV, EBV and SARS-CoV-2, with TCRs annotated for multiple antigens excluded. TCRdb trimmed public reads at Q25 via fastp, called clones via MiXCR and kept in-frame beta chains. Rows matching on CDR3 protein sequence are summarized as one entry with the most common DNA and genes. The authors' filters were not applied to this entry. The sample data list some 80,000 distinct CDR3 sequences, and around 5% of these were observed just once. The ten largest account for around 7.5% of the sample.

This clonotype was observed many times. Its antigen is still unknown. Within one base of it there is no much larger clone, and no base qualities were kept. As encoded in the germline V gene, CDR1 is SGHRS while CDR2 is YFSETQ. The cysteine opens and the phenylalanine closes a CDR3 of 16 amino acids. Only the CDR3 DNA is retained, 48 bases long and in frame from the first base. V is clipped by 0 bases and J by 4 bases, and the sequence between their germline boundaries is 14 bases long. The rearranged chain carries TRBV5-1 and TRBJ1-5; a tentative D match to TRBD1 spans 5 bases. The sample here was whole blood, taken at baseline. The TCR originated in an adult who was a healthcare worker with PCR-confirmed SARS-CoV-2 infection or an uninfected control (not recorded which). In nucleotide form, the sequence is TGCGCCAGCAGCTTGGGTACAGGCTCCGCGAATCAGCCCCAGCATTTT. Its amino acids are CASSLGTGSANQPQHF.